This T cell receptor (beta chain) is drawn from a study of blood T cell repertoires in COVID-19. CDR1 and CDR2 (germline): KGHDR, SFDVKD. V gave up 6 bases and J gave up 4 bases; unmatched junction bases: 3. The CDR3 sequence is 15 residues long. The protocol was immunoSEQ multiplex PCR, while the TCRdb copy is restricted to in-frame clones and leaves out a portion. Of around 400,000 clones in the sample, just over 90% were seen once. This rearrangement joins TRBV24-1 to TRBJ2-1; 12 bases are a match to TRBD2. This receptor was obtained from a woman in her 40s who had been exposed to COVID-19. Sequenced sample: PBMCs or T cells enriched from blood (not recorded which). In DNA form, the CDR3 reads TGTGCCACCAGTCCTAGCGGGAGGGTGTACAATGAGCAGTTCTTC. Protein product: CATSPSGRVYNEQFF.